Here is one T cell receptor beta chain with its context. Antigen specificity is unknown. The source material, RNA transcripts, was used to amplify TCR beta CDR3 regions. HTBI primers drove first-round RT-PCR of the TCR CDR3. TCRdb independently ran MiXCR on the multiplex PCR reads; one entry per CDR3 protein. The sample holds 490,000 or so distinct CDR3 sequences, just under 20% seen once. This entry is derived from a study of T cells in Graves' hyperthyroidism and ophthalmopathy. Overall study: Upon initial diagnosis and before any treatment, peripheral blood was collected.

V shed 0 bases and J 0 bases; nucleotides not matched to a gene: 6. Germline V gives CDR1 SGHRS, CDR2 YFSETQ. The CDR3 covers 17 residues. The study, taken as a whole, reports: Appearing also in blood were most of the thyroid clonotypes expanded above 0.001. Median prediction lead before ophthalmopathy onset was 5 to 7 months with the model.

This chain links TRBV5-1 with TRBJ1-3, with 7 bases fitting TRBD1. The sequence was obtained from a man between 40 and 49 years old with Graves' ophthalmopathy. The sample comprised blood. The CDR3 region is CASSLVGTVSSGNTIYF. The CDR3 coding sequence is TGCGCCAGCAGCTTGGTCGGGACAGTCAGCTCTGGAAACACCATATATTTT.